This is a list of T cell receptor beta chains from one sample in a study of T cell responses to AZD1222 COVID-19 vaccine. Sequencing used immunoSEQ multiplex PCR; TCRdb keeps in-frame clones, though not all of them. The table has 110,000 or so clones, 86% seen once. The specimen comprised peripheral blood, sampled 28 days after the second AZD1222 dose. These receptor sequences come from an adult who received the AZD1222 COVID-19 vaccine. Each CDR3 is given with its conserved first and last residue. Fields, in order: V gene, J gene, clone size, D gene, CDR3 protein, CDR3 DNA. A D gene is named only where the DNA matches it firmly. A clone size is listed for some rows: how often the clone was seen (once, few, many), or a class if it is expanded.

v_gene: TRBV9
j_gene: TRBJ2-7
abundance: .
d_gene: .
CDR3aa: CASSVGLGQDRYEQYF
CDR3nt: TGTGCCAGCAGCGTAGGCCTTGGCCAGGATCGCTACGAGCAGTACTTC

v_gene: TRBV9
j_gene: TRBJ1-6
abundance: .
d_gene: .
CDR3aa: CASSVEVGGSNSPLHF
CDR3nt: TGTGCCAGCAGCGTAGAAGTAGGGGGTAGTAATTCACCCCTCCACTTT

v_gene: TRBV18
j_gene: TRBJ1-1
abundance: .
d_gene: .
CDR3aa: CASSPNSMKDEAFF
CDR3nt: TGTGCCAGCTCACCAAACAGCATGAAAGATGAAGCTTTCTTT

v_gene: TRBV5-6
j_gene: TRBJ2-7
abundance: .
d_gene: .
CDR3aa: CASSFSLGTYEQYF
CDR3nt: TGTGCCAGCAGCTTTTCTCTTGGCACCTACGAGCAGTACTTC

v_gene: TRBV4-3
j_gene: TRBJ2-3
abundance: .
d_gene: TRBD2
CDR3aa: CASSPTGTSYDTQYF
CDR3nt: TGCGCCAGCAGCCCCACCGGGACTAGCTACGATACGCAGTATTTT

v_gene: TRBV7-8
j_gene: TRBJ2-1
abundance: .
d_gene: TRBD1
CDR3aa: CASSLIIGDRVNEQFF
CDR3nt: TGTGCCAGCAGCTTAATAATAGGGGACAGGGTCAATGAGCAGTTCTTC

v_gene: TRBV6-1
j_gene: TRBJ2-5
abundance: .
d_gene: .
CDR3aa: CASSERGDLQETQYF
CDR3nt: TGTGCCAGCAGTGAGAGGGGAGACTTACAAGAGACCCAGTACTTC

v_gene: TRBV3-1/TRBV3-2
j_gene: TRBJ2-7
abundance: .
d_gene: .
CDR3aa: CASSQARYEQYF
CDR3nt: TGTGCCAGCAGCCAAGCGCGCTACGAGCAGTACTTC

v_gene: TRBV6-8
j_gene: TRBJ2-7
abundance: .
d_gene: TRBD1
CDR3aa: CASSKPDRDISYEQYF
CDR3nt: TGTGCCAGCAGTAAACCGGACAGGGACATCTCCTACGAGCAGTACTTC

v_gene: TRBV9
j_gene: TRBJ2-7
abundance: .
d_gene: .
CDR3aa: CASSVGGDFYEQYF
CDR3nt: TGTGCCAGCAGCGTTGGGGGAGACTTCTACGAGCAGTACTTC

v_gene: TRBV28
j_gene: TRBJ1-5
abundance: .
d_gene: TRBD1
CDR3aa: CASSLWGQDSNQPQHF
CDR3nt: TGTGCCAGCAGTTTATGGGGACAGGATAGCAATCAGCCCCAGCATTTT

v_gene: TRBV6-5
j_gene: TRBJ1-6
abundance: .
d_gene: .
CDR3aa: CASGVRNNSPLHF
CDR3nt: TGTGCCAGCGGCGTCAGAAATAATTCACCCCTCCACTTT

v_gene: TRBV7-3
j_gene: TRBJ2-3
abundance: few
d_gene: TRBD2
CDR3aa: CASSRLAGGGTDTQYF
CDR3nt: TGTGCCAGCAGCCGTTTAGCGGGAGGGGGCACAGATACGCAGTATTTT

v_gene: TRBV25-1
j_gene: TRBJ1-3
abundance: few
d_gene: .
CDR3aa: CASSDRSGNTIYF
CDR3nt: TGTGCCAGCAGTGACCGCTCTGGAAACACCATATATTTT

v_gene: TRBV5-1
j_gene: TRBJ2-7
abundance: .
d_gene: .
CDR3aa: CASSLSPALSSYEQYF
CDR3nt: TGCGCCAGCAGCTTGTCCCCAGCCCTAAGCTCCTACGAGCAGTACTTC

v_gene: TRBV5-5
j_gene: TRBJ1-2
abundance: .
d_gene: .
CDR3aa: CASSLETGSSGYTF
CDR3nt: TGTGCCAGCAGCTTGGAAACAGGGTCGAGTGGCTACACCTTC

v_gene: TRBV18
j_gene: TRBJ2-7
abundance: .
d_gene: TRBD1
CDR3aa: CASSGRQGVYEQYF
CDR3nt: TGTGCCAGCTCAGGACGACAGGGGGTTTACGAGCAGTACTTC

v_gene: TRBV18
j_gene: TRBJ1-6
abundance: .
d_gene: .
CDR3aa: CASSPGENSPLHF
CDR3nt: TGTGCCAGCTCACCGGGGGAGAATTCACCCCTCCACTTT

v_gene: TRBV19
j_gene: TRBJ2-5
abundance: .
d_gene: .
CDR3aa: CASSMGPTKETQYF
CDR3nt: TGTGCCAGTAGTATGGGACCTACTAAAGAGACCCAGTACTTC

v_gene: TRBV24-1
j_gene: TRBJ2-7
abundance: .
d_gene: .
CDR3aa: CATSDLRTNEQYF
CDR3nt: TGTGCCACCAGTGATTTAAGGACAAACGAGCAGTACTTC

v_gene: TRBV10-3
j_gene: TRBJ2-7
abundance: .
d_gene: TRBD1
CDR3aa: CAISDPGGTTYEQYF
CDR3nt: TGTGCCATCAGTGATCCAGGGGGCACCACCTACGAGCAGTACTTC

v_gene: TRBV6-6
j_gene: TRBJ1-1
abundance: .
d_gene: .
CDR3aa: CASNDWGTEAFF
CDR3nt: TGTGCCAGCAACGACTGGGGCACTGAAGCTTTCTTT

v_gene: TRBV7-3
j_gene: TRBJ2-5
abundance: .
d_gene: TRBD2
CDR3aa: CASSPTGRQETQYF
CDR3nt: TGTGCCAGCAGCCCGACCGGGAGGCAAGAGACCCAGTACTTC

v_gene: TRBV12-3/TRBV12-4
j_gene: TRBJ2-5
abundance: once
d_gene: TRBD1
CDR3aa: CASMAGGEETQYF
CDR3nt: TGTGCCAGCATGGCAGGGGGCGAAGAGACCCAGTACTTC

v_gene: TRBV7-3
j_gene: TRBJ2-1
abundance: once
d_gene: TRBD2
CDR3aa: CASSLLPGGNNEQFF
CDR3nt: TGTGCCAGCAGCTTACTTCCGGGAGGGAACAATGAGCAGTTCTTC

v_gene: TRBV4-2
j_gene: TRBJ2-5
abundance: .
d_gene: TRBD1
CDR3aa: CASSRDREETQYF
CDR3nt: TGTGCCAGCAGTCGGGACAGGGAAGAGACCCAGTACTTC

v_gene: TRBV6-1
j_gene: TRBJ1-1
abundance: .
d_gene: .
CDR3aa: CASSERGHYTEAFF
CDR3nt: TGTGCCAGCAGTGAAAGGGGACACTACACTGAAGCTTTCTTT

v_gene: TRBV15
j_gene: TRBJ2-1
abundance: few
d_gene: .
CDR3aa: CATSRDGVTFGAYNEQFF
CDR3nt: TGTGCCACCAGCAGAGACGGGGTAACATTTGGGGCCTACAATGAGCAGTTCTTC

v_gene: TRBV11-2
j_gene: TRBJ2-7
abundance: .
d_gene: TRBD2
CDR3aa: CASSSQVGGTYEQYF
CDR3nt: TGTGCCAGCAGCTCTCAGGTCGGGGGGACCTACGAGCAGTACTTC

v_gene: TRBV5-6
j_gene: TRBJ2-7
abundance: .
d_gene: .
CDR3aa: CASSFTGPEQYF
CDR3nt: TGTGCCAGCAGTTTTACAGGGCCCGAGCAGTACTTC

v_gene: TRBV27
j_gene: TRBJ2-3
abundance: .
d_gene: .
CDR3aa: CASSQQGDTQYF
CDR3nt: TGTGCCAGCAGTCAACAGGGAGATACGCAGTATTTT

v_gene: TRBV19
j_gene: TRBJ2-1
abundance: .
d_gene: TRBD2
CDR3aa: CASSIRLAGASSYNEQFF
CDR3nt: TGTGCCAGTAGTATCCGACTAGCGGGGGCCAGCTCCTACAATGAGCAGTTCTTC

v_gene: TRBV9
j_gene: TRBJ2-2
abundance: once
d_gene: TRBD2
CDR3aa: CASSVAAGGPSGELFF
CDR3nt: TGTGCCAGCAGCGTAGCTGCGGGAGGGCCTAGCGGGGAGCTGTTTTTT

v_gene: TRBV6-5
j_gene: TRBJ1-1
abundance: .
d_gene: .
CDR3aa: CASCPPGNTEAFF
CDR3nt: TGTGCCAGTTGTCCACCCGGGAACACTGAAGCTTTCTTT

v_gene: TRBV30
j_gene: TRBJ1-1
abundance: once
d_gene: .
CDR3aa: CAWSDQEAFF
CDR3nt: TGTGCCTGGAGTGACCAGGAAGCTTTCTTT

v_gene: TRBV4-3
j_gene: TRBJ1-6
abundance: .
d_gene: .
CDR3aa: CASSHQEGDNSPLHF
CDR3nt: TGCGCCAGCAGCCATCAGGAGGGGGATAATTCACCCCTCCACTTT

v_gene: TRBV19
j_gene: TRBJ2-7
abundance: .
d_gene: TRBD2
CDR3aa: CASSPRTSGRSSYEQYF
CDR3nt: TGTGCCAGTAGTCCCCGGACTAGCGGGAGGAGCTCCTACGAGCAGTACTTC

v_gene: TRBV3-1/TRBV3-2
j_gene: TRBJ2-3
abundance: .
d_gene: TRBD2
CDR3aa: CASSQEGLAGVGTDTQYF
CDR3nt: TGTGCCAGCAGCCAAGAGGGGCTAGCGGGAGTTGGTACCGATACGCAGTATTTT

v_gene: TRBV6-5
j_gene: TRBJ1-5
abundance: .
d_gene: .
CDR3aa: CASSLAGAGNQPQHF
CDR3nt: TGTGCCAGCAGCCTCGCGGGGGCTGGTAATCAGCCCCAGCATTTT

v_gene: TRBV9
j_gene: TRBJ2-7
abundance: .
d_gene: .
CDR3aa: CASSARRVVMRQGSYEQYF
CDR3nt: TGTGCCAGCAGCGCCAGGAGGGTTGTTATGAGGCAGGGGAGTTACGAGCAGTACTTC

v_gene: TRBV7-9
j_gene: TRBJ1-2
abundance: once
d_gene: .
CDR3aa: CASRGTGKGYGYTF
CDR3nt: TGTGCCAGCAGGGGTACAGGGAAGGGCTATGGCTACACCTTC

v_gene: TRBV13
j_gene: TRBJ2-7
abundance: .
d_gene: .
CDR3aa: CASSLGLTIQSSYEQYF
CDR3nt: TGTGCCAGCAGCTTAGGCCTCACGATTCAGAGCTCCTACGAGCAGTACTTC

v_gene: TRBV27
j_gene: TRBJ1-2
abundance: .
d_gene: .
CDR3aa: CASSPNRVPYGYTF
CDR3nt: TGTGCCAGCAGCCCAAACAGGGTACCTTATGGCTACACCTTC

v_gene: TRBV7-8
j_gene: TRBJ2-3
abundance: .
d_gene: .
CDR3aa: CASSLRTRPTQYF
CDR3nt: TGTGCCAGCAGCTTAAGGACGCGCCCTACGCAGTATTTT

v_gene: TRBV27
j_gene: TRBJ2-6
abundance: .
d_gene: TRBD1
CDR3aa: CASSLSWTGAGANVLTF
CDR3nt: TGTGCCAGCAGTTTATCGTGGACAGGGGCCGGGGCCAACGTCCTGACTTTC

v_gene: TRBV4-1
j_gene: TRBJ1-1
abundance: .
d_gene: .
CDR3aa: CASSQDRLGGTEAFF
CDR3nt: TGCGCCAGCAGCCAAGATCGGTTGGGGGGTACTGAAGCTTTCTTT

v_gene: TRBV7-9
j_gene: TRBJ2-7
abundance: .
d_gene: TRBD2
CDR3aa: CASSLGGLARAYEQYF
CDR3nt: TGTGCCAGCAGCTTAGGTGGACTAGCGAGAGCCTACGAGCAGTACTTC

v_gene: TRBV4-1
j_gene: TRBJ2-3
abundance: .
d_gene: TRBD2
CDR3aa: CASSQPGLAGAKSSTDTQYF
CDR3nt: TGCGCCAGCAGCCAACCGGGACTAGCGGGAGCGAAGTCTAGCACAGATACGCAGTATTTT

v_gene: TRBV7-9
j_gene: TRBJ1-3
abundance: .
d_gene: .
CDR3aa: CASSLAKGSYSSGNTIYF
CDR3nt: TGTGCCAGCAGCTTAGCCAAGGGTAGCTACTCCTCTGGAAACACCATATATTTT

v_gene: TRBV7-9
j_gene: TRBJ2-5
abundance: .
d_gene: .
CDR3aa: CASSSPGVGETQYF
CDR3nt: TGTGCCAGCAGCTCCCCGGGGGTGGGAGAGACCCAGTACTTC

v_gene: TRBV28
j_gene: TRBJ1-6
abundance: .
d_gene: .
CDR3aa: CASSFGTGGKRNSPLHF
CDR3nt: TGTGCCAGCAGTTTTGGGACCGGGGGTAAAAGGAATTCACCCCTCCACTTT

v_gene: TRBV19
j_gene: TRBJ2-3
abundance: .
d_gene: .
CDR3aa: CASSIGVSRRTDTQYF
CDR3nt: TGTGCCAGTAGTATAGGGGTTAGCCGCCGCACAGATACGCAGTATTTT